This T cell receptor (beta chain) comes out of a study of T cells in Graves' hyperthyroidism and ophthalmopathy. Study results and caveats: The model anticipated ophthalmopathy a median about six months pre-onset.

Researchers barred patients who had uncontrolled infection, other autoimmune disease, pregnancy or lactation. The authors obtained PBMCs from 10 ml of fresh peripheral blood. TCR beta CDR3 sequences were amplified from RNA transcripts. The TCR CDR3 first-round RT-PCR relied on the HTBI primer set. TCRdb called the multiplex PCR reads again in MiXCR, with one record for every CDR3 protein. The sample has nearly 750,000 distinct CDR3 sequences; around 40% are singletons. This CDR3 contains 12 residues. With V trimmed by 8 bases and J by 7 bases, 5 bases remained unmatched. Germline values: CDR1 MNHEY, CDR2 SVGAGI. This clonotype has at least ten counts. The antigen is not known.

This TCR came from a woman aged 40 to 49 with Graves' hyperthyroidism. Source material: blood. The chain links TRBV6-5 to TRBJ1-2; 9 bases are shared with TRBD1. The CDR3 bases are TGTGCCAGCGGGACAGGGCGGTCTGGCTACACCTTC. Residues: CASGTGRSGYTF.